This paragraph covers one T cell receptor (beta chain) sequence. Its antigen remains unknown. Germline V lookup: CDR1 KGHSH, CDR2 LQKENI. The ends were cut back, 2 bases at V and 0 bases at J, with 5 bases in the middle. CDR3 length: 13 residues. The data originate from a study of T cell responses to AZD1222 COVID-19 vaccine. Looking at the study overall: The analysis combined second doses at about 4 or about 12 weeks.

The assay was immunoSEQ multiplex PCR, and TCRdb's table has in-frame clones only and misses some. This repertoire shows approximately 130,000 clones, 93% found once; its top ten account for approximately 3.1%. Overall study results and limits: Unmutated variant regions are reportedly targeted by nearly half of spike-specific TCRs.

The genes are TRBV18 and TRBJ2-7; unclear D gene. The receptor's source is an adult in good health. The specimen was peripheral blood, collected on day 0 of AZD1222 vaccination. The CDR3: CASSPGNSYEQYF. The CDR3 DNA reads TGTGCCAGCTCACCAGGCAACTCCTACGAGCAGTACTTC.